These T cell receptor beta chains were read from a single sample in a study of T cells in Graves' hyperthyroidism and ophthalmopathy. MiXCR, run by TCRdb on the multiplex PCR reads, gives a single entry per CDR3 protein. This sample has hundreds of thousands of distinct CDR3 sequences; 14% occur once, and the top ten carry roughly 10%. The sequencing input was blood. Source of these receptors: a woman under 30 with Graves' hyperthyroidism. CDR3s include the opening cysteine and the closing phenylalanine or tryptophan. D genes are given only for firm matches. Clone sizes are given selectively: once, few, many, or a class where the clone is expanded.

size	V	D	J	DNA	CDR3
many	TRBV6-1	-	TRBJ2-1	TGTGCCTCAGAGAGGGGGGGGTCCTACAATGAGCAGTTCTTC	CASERGGSYNEQFF
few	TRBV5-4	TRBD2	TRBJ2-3	TGTGCCAGCAGCTGGGGGGGGGTAATGCAGGGACGAAGCACAGATACGCAGTATTTT	CASSWGGVMQGRSTDTQYF
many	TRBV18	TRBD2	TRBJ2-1	TGTGCCAGCTCACCACTACGGGAGGGAAGGAATGAGCAGTTCTTC	CASSPLREGRNEQFF
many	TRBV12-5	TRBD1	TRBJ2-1	TGTGCTAGTGGTCCAGGACAGGGGGCAATCAATGAGCAGTTCTTC	CASGPGQGAINEQFF
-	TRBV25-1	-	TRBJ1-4	TGTGCCAGCAGTGCCGGACCGAAACTGTTTTTT	CASSAGPKLFF
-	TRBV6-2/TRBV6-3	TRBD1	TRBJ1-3	TGTGCCAGCAGTTACTCGATCCCAGCAGGGGGCTCTGGAAACACCATATATTTT	CASSYSIPAGGSGNTIYF
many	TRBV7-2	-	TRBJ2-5	TGTGCCAGCAGCGTTCACCGAGGGGGGCTGGAGACCCAGTACTTC	CASSVHRGGLETQYF
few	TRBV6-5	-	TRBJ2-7	TGTGCCAGCAGTTACCCTGGGGCGGAGCAGTACTTC	CASSYPGAEQYF
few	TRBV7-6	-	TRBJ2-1	TGTGCCAGCAGCTTTCAGGGACATCCTGAACAGCAGTTCTTC	CASSFQGHPEQQFF
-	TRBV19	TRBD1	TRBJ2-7	TGTGCCAGTAGAGAAGCGCGGGACAGGGGATACGAGCAGTACTTC	CASREARDRGYEQYF
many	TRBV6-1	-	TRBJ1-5	TGTGCCAGCAGTGGGGGAGGTACGGATCAGCCCCAGCATTTT	CASSGGGTDQPQHF
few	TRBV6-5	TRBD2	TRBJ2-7	TGTGCCAGCAGTTATCCTAGGGTCGGGAGGTACTACGAGCAGTACTTC	CASSYPRVGRYYEQYF
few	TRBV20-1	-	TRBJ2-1	TGCAGTGCTAGAGATCGGCTCCTCTACAATGAGCAGTTCTTC	CSARDRLLYNEQFF
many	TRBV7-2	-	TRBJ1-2	TGTGCCAGCAGCCCTTTGAATGCCATTAACTATGGCTACACCTTC	CASSPLNAINYGYTF
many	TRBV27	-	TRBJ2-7	TGTGCCAGCAGTCCGTTGGGCCCACAGGGTCTTTACGAGCAGTACTTC	CASSPLGPQGLYEQYF
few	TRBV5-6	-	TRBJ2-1	TGTGCCAGCAGCTTGGGACAATTTTACAATGAGCAGTTCTTC	CASSLGQFYNEQFF
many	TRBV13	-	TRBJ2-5	TGTGCCAGCAGCCCCCGTTACGCTGTAGAGACCCAGTACTTC	CASSPRYAVETQYF
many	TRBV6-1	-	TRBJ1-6	TGTGCCAGCAGCCAAACAGGTGGTTCACCCCTCCACTTT	CASSQTGGSPLHF
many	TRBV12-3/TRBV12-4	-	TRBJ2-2	TGTGCCAGCAGTTTAGGCCAGGCCACCGGGGAGCTGTTTTTT	CASSLGQATGELFF
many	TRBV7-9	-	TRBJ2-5	TGTGCCAGCAGCTTAGCGAACAGGATAGAGACCCAGTACTTC	CASSLANRIETQYF